The clone carrying this TCR beta chain was picked up one time. Original handling: Estimation of nucleated cell counts was performed using reference gene primer amplification. Repertoires were generated with immunoSEQ multiplex PCR, while TCRdb's copy carries only in-frame clones and drops some. From that table come the V and J calls and clone size; the DNA was used to work out D and trimming. Among tens of thousands of clones listed, around 82% were seen once. The data belong to a study of blood T cell repertoires in COVID-19. Study in general: In each case, the material was cDNA or gDNA derived from T cells, B-cell-depleted T cells, or PBMCs.

CDR3 length equals 15 residues. V was shortened by 0 bases and J by 3 bases, with 12 bases between the two germline ends. The germline V gene has CDR1 MNHEY and CDR2 SVGEGT. The origin of this receptor is a human donor in a cohort sampled during active COVID-19. The chain recombines TRBV6-2 or TRBV6-3 with TRBJ2-7; TRBD2 is a possible D gene (5 bases). The material sequenced was peripheral blood. DNA of the CDR3: TGTGCCAGCAGTTACTCGGCTAGCAGTCTCTACGAGCAGTACTTC. It codes for CASSYSASSLYEQYF.